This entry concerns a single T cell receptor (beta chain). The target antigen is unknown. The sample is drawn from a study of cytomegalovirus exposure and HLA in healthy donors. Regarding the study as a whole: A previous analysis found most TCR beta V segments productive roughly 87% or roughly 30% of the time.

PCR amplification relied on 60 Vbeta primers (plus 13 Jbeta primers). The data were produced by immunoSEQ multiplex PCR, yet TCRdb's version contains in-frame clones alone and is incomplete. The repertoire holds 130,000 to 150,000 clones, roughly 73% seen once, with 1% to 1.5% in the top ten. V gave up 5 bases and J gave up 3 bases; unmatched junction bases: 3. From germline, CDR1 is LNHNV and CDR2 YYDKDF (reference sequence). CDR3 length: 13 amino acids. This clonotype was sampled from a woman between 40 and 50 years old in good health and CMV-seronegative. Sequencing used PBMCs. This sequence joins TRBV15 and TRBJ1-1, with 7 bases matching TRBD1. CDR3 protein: CATSLDRDTEAFF. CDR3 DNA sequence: TGTGCCACCAGCCTAGACAGGGACACTGAAGCTTTCTTT.